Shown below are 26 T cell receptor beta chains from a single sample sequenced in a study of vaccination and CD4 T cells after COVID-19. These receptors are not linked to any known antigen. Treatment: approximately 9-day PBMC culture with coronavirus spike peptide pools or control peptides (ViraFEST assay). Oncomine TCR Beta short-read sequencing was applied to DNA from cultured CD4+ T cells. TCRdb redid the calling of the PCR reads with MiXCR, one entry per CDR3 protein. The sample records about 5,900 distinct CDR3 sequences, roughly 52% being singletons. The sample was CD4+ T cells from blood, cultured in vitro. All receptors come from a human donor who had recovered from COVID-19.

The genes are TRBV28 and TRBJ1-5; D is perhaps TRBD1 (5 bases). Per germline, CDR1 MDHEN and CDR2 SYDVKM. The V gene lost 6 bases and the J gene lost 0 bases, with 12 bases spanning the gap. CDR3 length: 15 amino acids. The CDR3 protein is CASSSPRVSNQPQHF. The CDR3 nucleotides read TGTGCCAGCAGCTCTCCCAGGGTTAGCAATCAGCCCCAGCATTTT. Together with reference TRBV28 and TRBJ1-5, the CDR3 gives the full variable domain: DVKVTQSSRYLVKRTGEKVFLECVQDMDHENMFWYRQDPGLGLRLIYFSYDVKMKEKGDIPEGYSVSREKKERFSLILESASTNQTSMYLCASSSPRVSNQPQHFGDGTRLSIL.

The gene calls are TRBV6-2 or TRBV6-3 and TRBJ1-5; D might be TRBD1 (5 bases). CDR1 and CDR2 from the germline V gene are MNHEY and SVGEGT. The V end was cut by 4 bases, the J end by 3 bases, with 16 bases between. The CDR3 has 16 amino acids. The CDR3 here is CASSSTGTGYNQPQHF. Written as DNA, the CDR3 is TGTGCCAGCAGTTCCACCGGGACTGGATACAATCAGCCCCAGCATTTT.

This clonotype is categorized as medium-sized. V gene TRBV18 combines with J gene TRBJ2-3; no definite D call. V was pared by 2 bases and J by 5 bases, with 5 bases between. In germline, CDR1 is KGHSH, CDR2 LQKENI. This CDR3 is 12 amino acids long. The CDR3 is CASSPKGDTQYF. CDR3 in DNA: TGTGCCAGCTCACCAAAGGGAGATACGCAGTATTTT.

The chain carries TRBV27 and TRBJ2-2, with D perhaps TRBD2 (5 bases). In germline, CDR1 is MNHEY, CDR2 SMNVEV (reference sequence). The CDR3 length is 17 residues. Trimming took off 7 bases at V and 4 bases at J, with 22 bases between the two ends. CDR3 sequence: CASKLVPAGVGTGELFF. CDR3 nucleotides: TGTGCCAGCAAACTAGTCCCGGCAGGAGTGGGCACCGGGGAGCTGTTTTTT.

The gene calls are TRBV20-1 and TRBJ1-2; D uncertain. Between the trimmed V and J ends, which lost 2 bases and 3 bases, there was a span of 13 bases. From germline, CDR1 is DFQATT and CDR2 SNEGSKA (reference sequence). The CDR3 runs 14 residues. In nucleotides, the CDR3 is TGCAGTGCTAGACCCCTTTTGAGGGACTATGGCTACACCTTC. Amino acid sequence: CSARPLLRDYGYTF.

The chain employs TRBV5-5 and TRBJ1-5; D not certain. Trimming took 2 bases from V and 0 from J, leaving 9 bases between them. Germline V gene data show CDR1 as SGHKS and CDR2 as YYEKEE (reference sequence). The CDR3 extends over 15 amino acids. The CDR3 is CASSFEGISNQPQHF. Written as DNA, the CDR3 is TGTGCCAGCAGCTTCGAGGGTATTAGCAATCAGCCCCAGCATTTT.

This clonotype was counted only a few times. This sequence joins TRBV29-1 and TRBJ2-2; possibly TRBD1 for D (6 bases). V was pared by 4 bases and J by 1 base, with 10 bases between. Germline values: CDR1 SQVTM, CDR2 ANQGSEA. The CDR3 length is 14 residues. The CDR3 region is CSVGGQMNTGELFF. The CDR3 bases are TGCAGCGTTGGGGGACAAATGAACACCGGGGAGCTGTTTTTT.

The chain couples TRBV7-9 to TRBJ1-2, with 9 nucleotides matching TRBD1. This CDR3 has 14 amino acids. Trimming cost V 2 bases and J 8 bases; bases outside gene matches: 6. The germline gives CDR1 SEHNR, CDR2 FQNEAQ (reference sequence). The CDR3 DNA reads TGTGCCAGCAGCTTACAGGCAACAGGGGGCGGCTACACCTTC. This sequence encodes CASSLQATGGGYTF.

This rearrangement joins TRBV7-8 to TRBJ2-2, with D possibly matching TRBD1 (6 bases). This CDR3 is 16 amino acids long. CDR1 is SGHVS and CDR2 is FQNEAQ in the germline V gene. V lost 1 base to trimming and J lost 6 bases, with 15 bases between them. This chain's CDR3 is CASSLVSTGTAGELFF. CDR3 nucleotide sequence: TGTGCCAGCAGCTTAGTGTCCACAGGGACGGCCGGGGAGCTGTTTTTT.

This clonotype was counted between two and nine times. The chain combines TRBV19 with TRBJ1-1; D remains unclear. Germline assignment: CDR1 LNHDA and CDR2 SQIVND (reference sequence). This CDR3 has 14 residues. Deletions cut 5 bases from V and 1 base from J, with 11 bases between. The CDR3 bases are TGTGCCAGTAGTCCCCCTGGGGAGAACACTGAAGCTTTCTTT. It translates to CASSPPGENTEAFF.

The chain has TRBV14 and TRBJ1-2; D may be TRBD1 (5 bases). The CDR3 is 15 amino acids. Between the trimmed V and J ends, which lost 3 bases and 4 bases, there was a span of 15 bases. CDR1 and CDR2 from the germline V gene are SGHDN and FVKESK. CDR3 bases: TGTGCCAGCAGCCACGGCTCTGGCAGGGCCTATGGCTACACCTTC. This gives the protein CASSHGSGRAYGYTF.

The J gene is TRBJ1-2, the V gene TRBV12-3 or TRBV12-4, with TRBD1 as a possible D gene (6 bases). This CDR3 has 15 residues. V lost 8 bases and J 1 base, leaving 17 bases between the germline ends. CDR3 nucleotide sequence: TGTGCCAGCCGGAAAGACCAGGGGAATAACTATGGCTACACCTTC. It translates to CASRKDQGNNYGYTF.

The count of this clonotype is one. In nucleotides, the CDR3 is TGTGCCAGCAGTTACTGGGGACTAGCGGGGACCCAAGAGACCCAGTACTTC. It is translated as CASSYWGLAGTQETQYF. The chain employs TRBV6-4 and TRBJ2-5; 13 positions match TRBD2. Unmatched junction bases numbered 7, after V lost 5 bases and J lost 1 base. Germline CDR1 reads MRHNA; CDR2 reads SNTAGT. The CDR3 consists of 17 residues.

The CDR3 here is CASSSPGLAPTFDEQFF. The CDR3 DNA follows: TGTGCCAGTAGTTCTCCGGGACTAGCCCCGACTTTTGATGAGCAGTTCTTC. The chain couples TRBV19 to TRBJ2-1, with 9 bases matching TRBD2. J lost 8 bases, V lost 5 bases, and 16 bases had no gene match. The CDR3 is 17 residues long. Germline V gene lookup returns CDR1 LNHDA and CDR2 SQIVND (reference sequence).

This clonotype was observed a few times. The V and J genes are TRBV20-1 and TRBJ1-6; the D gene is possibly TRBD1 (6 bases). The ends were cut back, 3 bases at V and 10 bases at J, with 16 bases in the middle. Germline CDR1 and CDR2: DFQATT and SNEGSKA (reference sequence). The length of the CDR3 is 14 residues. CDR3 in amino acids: CSASPGQFNSPLHF. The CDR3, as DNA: TGCAGTGCTAGTCCAGGACAGTTCAACTCACCCCTCCACTTT.

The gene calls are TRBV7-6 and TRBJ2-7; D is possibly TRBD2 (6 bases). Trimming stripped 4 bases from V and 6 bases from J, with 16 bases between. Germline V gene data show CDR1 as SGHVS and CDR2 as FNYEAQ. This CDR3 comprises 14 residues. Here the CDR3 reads CASSSGGETGEQYF. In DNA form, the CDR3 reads TGTGCCAGCAGCTCTGGAGGGGAAACGGGCGAGCAGTACTTC.

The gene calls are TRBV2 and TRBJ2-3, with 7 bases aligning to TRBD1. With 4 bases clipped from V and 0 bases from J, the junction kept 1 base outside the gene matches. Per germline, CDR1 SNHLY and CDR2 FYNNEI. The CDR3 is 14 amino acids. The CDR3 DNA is TGTGCCAGCAGTGTCAGGGGGAGCACAGATACGCAGTATTTT. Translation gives CASSVRGSTDTQYF.

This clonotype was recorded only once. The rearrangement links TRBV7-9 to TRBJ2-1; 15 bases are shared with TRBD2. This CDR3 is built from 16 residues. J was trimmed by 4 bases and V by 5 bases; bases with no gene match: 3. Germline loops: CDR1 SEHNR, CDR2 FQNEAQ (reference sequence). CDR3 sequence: CASSKGLAGGYNEQFF. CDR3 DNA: TGTGCCAGCAGCAAGGGACTAGCGGGGGGTTACAATGAGCAGTTCTTC. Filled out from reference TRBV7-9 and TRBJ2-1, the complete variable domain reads DTGVSQNPRHKITKRGQNVTFRCDPISEHNRLYWYRQTLGQGPEFLTYFQNEAQLEKSRLLSDRFSAERPKGSFSTLEIQRTEQGDSAMYLCASSKGLAGGYNEQFFGPGTRLTVL.

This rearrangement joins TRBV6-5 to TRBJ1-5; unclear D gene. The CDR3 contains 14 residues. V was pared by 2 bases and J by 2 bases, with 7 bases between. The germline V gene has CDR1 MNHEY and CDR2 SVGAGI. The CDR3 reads CASSYRVGNQPQHF. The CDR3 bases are TGTGCCAGCAGTTACAGGGTCGGCAATCAGCCCCAGCATTTT.

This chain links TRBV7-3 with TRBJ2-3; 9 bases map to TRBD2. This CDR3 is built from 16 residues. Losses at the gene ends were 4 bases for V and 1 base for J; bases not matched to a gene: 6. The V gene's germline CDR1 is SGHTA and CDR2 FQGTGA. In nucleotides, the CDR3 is TGTGCCAGCAGCTCAGATAGCGGGAGCGGCACAGATACGCAGTATTTT. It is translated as CASSSDSGSGTDTQYF.

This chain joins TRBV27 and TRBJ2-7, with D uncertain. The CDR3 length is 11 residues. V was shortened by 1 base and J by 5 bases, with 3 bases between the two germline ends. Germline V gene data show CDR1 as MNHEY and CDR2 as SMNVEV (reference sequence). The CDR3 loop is CASSLFHEQYF. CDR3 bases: TGTGCCAGCAGTTTATTCCACGAGCAGTACTTC.

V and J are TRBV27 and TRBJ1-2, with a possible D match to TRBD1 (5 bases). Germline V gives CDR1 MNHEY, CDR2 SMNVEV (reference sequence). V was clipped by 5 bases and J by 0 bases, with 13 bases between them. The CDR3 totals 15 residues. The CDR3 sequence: CASSRSKGTNYGYTF. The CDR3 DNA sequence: TGTGCCAGCAGTCGCAGCAAGGGGACTAACTATGGCTACACCTTC.

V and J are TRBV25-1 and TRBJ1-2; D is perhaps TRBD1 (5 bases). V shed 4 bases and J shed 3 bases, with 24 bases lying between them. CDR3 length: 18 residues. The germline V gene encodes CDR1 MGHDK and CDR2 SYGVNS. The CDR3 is CASSVPLGGDLLDYGYTF. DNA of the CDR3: TGTGCCAGCAGTGTCCCCCTGGGGGGGGACCTCCTCGACTATGGCTACACCTTC.

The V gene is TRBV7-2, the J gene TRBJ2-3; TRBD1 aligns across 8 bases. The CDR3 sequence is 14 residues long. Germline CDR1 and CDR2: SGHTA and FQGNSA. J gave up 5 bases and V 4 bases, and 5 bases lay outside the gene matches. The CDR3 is CASSSPDRGDTQYF. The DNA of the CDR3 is TGTGCCAGCAGCTCCCCCGACAGGGGAGATACGCAGTATTTT.

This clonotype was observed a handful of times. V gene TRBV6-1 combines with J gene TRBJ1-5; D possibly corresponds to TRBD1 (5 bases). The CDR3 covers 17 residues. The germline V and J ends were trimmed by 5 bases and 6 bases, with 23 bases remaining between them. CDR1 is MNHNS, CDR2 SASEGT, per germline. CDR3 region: CASSRRVFGQGRQPQHF. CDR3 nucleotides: TGTGCCAGCAGTAGGAGAGTTTTTGGGCAGGGCCGTCAGCCCCAGCATTTT.

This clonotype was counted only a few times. Written as DNA, the CDR3 is TGTGCCAGCAGCTCGCCTCGAGAGAACACTGAAGCTTTCTTT. It encodes CASSSPRENTEAFF. The gene calls are TRBV11-3 and TRBJ1-1; D is unresolved. V shed 4 bases and J shed 1 base, with 10 bases lying between them. From germline, CDR1 is SGHNT and CDR2 YENEEA. This CDR3 has 14 amino acids.